The 23 T cell receptor beta chains below were found in one sample sequenced in a study of T cell responses to AZD1222 COVID-19 vaccine. Assay: immunoSEQ multiplex PCR; the TCRdb copy retains only in-frame clones and omits some. The repertoire holds some 120,000 clones, with around 89% as singletons. This specimen consisted of peripheral blood, obtained on day 0 of MenACWY control vaccination. The receptors originated from an adult in good health.

The chain employs TRBV27 and TRBJ2-7; 10 bases match TRBD2. Germline-derived CDR1 and CDR2 are MNHEY and SMNVEV (reference sequence). The CDR3 runs to 15 residues. V lost 2 bases and J lost 6; bases outside the gene matches: 7. For the CDR3, the DNA is TGTGCCAGCAGTTTAGACGCTAGCGGGAGATCCGAGCAGTACTTC. The encoded protein is CASSLDASGRSEQYF.

The chain joins TRBV6-1 to TRBJ1-6, with TRBD1 as a possible D gene (6 bases). This CDR3 has 16 amino acids. The V gene's germline CDR1 is MNHNS and CDR2 SASEGT. Trimming removed 3 bases at V and 8 bases at J, with 17 bases between. DNA of the CDR3: TGTGCCAGCAGTGATTCGCCCCCCAGGGGCCATTCACCCCTCCACTTT. This encodes CASSDSPPRGHSPLHF.

This rearrangement joins TRBV6-1 to TRBJ1-1; D possibly corresponds to TRBD1 (5 bases). V was pared by 0 bases and J by 5 bases, with 13 bases between. This CDR3 has 15 amino acids. Germline V gene lookup returns CDR1 MNHNS and CDR2 SASEGT. This chain's CDR3 is CASSEAGPWGTEAFF. In DNA form, the CDR3 reads TGTGCCAGCAGTGAAGCGGGGCCCTGGGGGACTGAAGCTTTCTTT.

The chain is built from TRBV5-4 and TRBJ2-2; 10 bases align to TRBD1. V lost 2 bases to trimming and J lost 6 bases; unmatched junction nucleotides: 1. The CDR3 loop spans 14 amino acids. CDR1 is SGHNT and CDR2 is YYREEE in the germline V gene (reference sequence). CDR3 sequence: CASSFGQGAGELFF. Here the CDR3 DNA reads TGTGCCAGCAGCTTCGGACAGGGGGCCGGGGAGCTGTTTTTT.

This clone turned up a few times. The CDR3 sequence is CASRDETYNEQFF. CDR3 coding DNA: TGTGCCAGCAGAGACGAGACCTACAATGAGCAGTTCTTC. This rearrangement joins TRBV2 to TRBJ2-1, with unresolved D. V shed 6 bases and J shed 2 bases, with 8 bases lying between them. Germline loops: CDR1 SNHLY, CDR2 FYNNEI. The CDR3 loop spans 13 amino acids.

The rearrangement uses TRBV11-3 and TRBJ2-1; D uncertain. V was trimmed by 5 bases and J by 1 base, leaving 12 bases between them. This CDR3 is 15 amino acids long. The germline V gene has CDR1 SGHNT and CDR2 YENEEA. CDR3 in amino acids: CASSPEGLSYNEQFF. CDR3 in DNA: TGTGCCAGCAGCCCAGAAGGTCTTTCCTACAATGAGCAGTTCTTC.

The rearrangement joins TRBV12-3 or TRBV12-4 to TRBJ1-2, with a possible D match to TRBD1 (5 bases). Trimming cost V 5 bases and J 6 bases, with 13 bases left between them. The CDR3 covers 13 residues. CDR3 sequence (DNA): TGTGCCAGCAGTCCTCAGGGCCTCGATGGCTACACCTTC. Its protein is CASSPQGLDGYTF.

V gene TRBV19 combines with J gene TRBJ2-3; D assignment may be TRBD1 or TRBD2 (5 bases each). Germline values: CDR1 LNHDA, CDR2 SQIVND (reference sequence). V was clipped by 4 bases and J by 3 bases, with 17 bases between them. The CDR3 is 16 residues long. Here the CDR3 reads CASSNRDRVGTDTQYF. As DNA, the CDR3 is TGTGCCAGTAGTAACCGGGACCGGGTAGGAACAGATACGCAGTATTTT.

The gene calls are TRBV5-6 and TRBJ1-4; no clear D. The V gene's germline CDR1 is SGHDT and CDR2 YYEEEE. The CDR3 consists of 14 residues. Trimming left V 4 bases short and J 8 bases short, with 15 bases between. CDR3 DNA: TGTGCCAGCAGCGCGTTGAGGGCTCAGGAAAAACTGTTTTTT. Translation: CASSALRAQEKLFF.

This rearrangement joins TRBV5-4 to TRBJ2-1; 12 bases are shared with TRBD1. Germline CDR1 is SGHNT and CDR2 is YYREEE (reference sequence). This CDR3 is 15 amino acids long. Losses at the gene ends were 5 bases for V and 6 bases for J; bases not matched to a gene: 6. The CDR3 loop is CASSDRDRGLNEQFF. The CDR3 DNA is TGTGCCAGCAGTGACCGGGACAGGGGGCTCAATGAGCAGTTCTTC.

The chain recombines TRBV7-2 with TRBJ2-7; D not certain. Trimming took off 0 bases at V and 2 bases at J, with 8 bases between the two ends. Germline V CDR1 and CDR2: SGHTA, FQGNSA. The CDR3 contains 14 residues. The CDR3, as DNA: TGTGCCAGCAGCTTAGCGCATGCTACCTACGAGCAGTACTTC. It is translated as CASSLAHATYEQYF.

The J gene is TRBJ2-1, the V gene TRBV5-4; 8 bases agree with TRBD2. CDR3 length: 15 residues. With V trimmed by 4 bases and J by 1 base, 4 bases remained unmatched. Germline V lookup: CDR1 SGHNT, CDR2 YYREEE (reference sequence). This CDR3 reads CASSRASGSYNEQFF. CDR3 nucleotide sequence: TGTGCCAGCAGCCGGGCTAGCGGGTCCTACAATGAGCAGTTCTTC. Full variable domain (outside the CDR3, taken from reference TRBV5-4 and TRBJ2-1): ETGVTQSPTHLIKTRGQQVTLRCSSQSGHNTVSWYQQALGQGPQFIFQYYREEENGRGNFPPRFSGLQFPNYSSELNVNALELDDSALYLCASSRASGSYNEQFFGPGTRLTVL.

V and J are TRBV30 and TRBJ1-5; tentatively, D is TRBD1 (6 bases). Trimming pared 1 base from V and 4 bases from J, leaving 14 bases between. Germline-derived CDR1 and CDR2 are GTSNPN and SVGIG (reference sequence). The length of the CDR3 is 15 residues. The CDR3 DNA reads as TGTGCCTGGAGTGATGCCGGGACATATAATCAGCCCCAGCATTTT. Protein product: CAWSDAGTYNQPQHF.

The V and J genes are TRBV6-5 and TRBJ1-4, with a weak D call TRBD1 (5 bases). The length of the CDR3 is 14 residues. Germline V gene lookup returns CDR1 MNHEY and CDR2 SVGAGI. Trimming stripped 11 bases from V and 0 bases from J, with 13 bases between. The CDR3 is CAAGGETTNEKLFF. Written as DNA, the CDR3 is TGTGCCGCGGGGGGGGAGACAACTAATGAAAAACTGTTTTTT.

V and J are TRBV7-9 and TRBJ1-2; no clear D. CDR1 SEHNR and CDR2 FQNEAQ come from the germline V gene (reference sequence). CDR3 length equals 15 residues. Trimming shortened V by 7 bases and J by 6 bases, and 21 bases separated the two germline ends. CDR3 DNA: TGTGCCAGCACCGGCACGCCCTCCCGAGGCCATGGCTACACCTTC. Protein sequence: CASTGTPSRGHGYTF. The entire variable domain, with the rest obtained from reference TRBV7-9 and TRBJ1-2, is as follows: DTGVSQNPRHKITKRGQNVTFRCDPISEHNRLYWYRQTLGQGPEFLTYFQNEAQLEKSRLLSDRFSAERPKGSFSTLEIQRTEQGDSAMYLCASTGTPSRGHGYTFGSGTRLTVV.

The gene calls are TRBV11-3 and TRBJ2-3; 9 bases match TRBD2. The CDR3 is 15 residues long. CDR1 is SGHNT, CDR2 YENEEA, per germline. V dropped 6 bases and J dropped 4; count of bases not matched to a gene: 8. In DNA form, the CDR3 reads TGTGCCAGCAGAAAGGGACTAGCTGGATCAGATACGCAGTATTTT. It specifies CASRKGLAGSDTQYF.

The chain has TRBV6-2 or TRBV6-3 and TRBJ2-6, with unresolved D. This CDR3 has 15 amino acids. Germline CDR1 MNHEY, CDR2 SVGEGT. V lost 6 bases and J 0 bases, leaving 9 bases between the germline ends. CDR3 protein: CASSEESSGANVLTF. The DNA for the CDR3 is TGTGCCAGCAGCGAAGAGTCCTCTGGGGCCAACGTCCTGACTTTC.

The chain recombines TRBV11-3 with TRBJ2-7, with D maybe TRBD1 (6 bases). The CDR3 is 15 residues long. Trimming cost V 0 bases and J 3 bases, with 12 bases left between them. Per germline, CDR1 SGHNT and CDR2 YENEEA. CDR3 in DNA: TGTGCCAGCAGCTTAGAAGGCAGGGGTCTCTACGAGCAGTACTTC. Amino acid sequence: CASSLEGRGLYEQYF.

The V gene is TRBV7-3, the J gene TRBJ1-1, with a tentative D call TRBD1 (5 bases). Trimming stripped 6 bases from V and 1 base from J, with 12 bases between. The CDR3 consists of 14 residues. Germline CDR1 and CDR2: SGHTA and FQGTGA. This CDR3 is CASRKMGGNTEAFF. The CDR3, as DNA: TGTGCCAGCAGAAAAATGGGGGGGAACACTGAAGCTTTCTTT.

The rearrangement links TRBV2 to TRBJ1-2; D gene unclear. CDR1 SNHLY and CDR2 FYNNEI come from the germline V gene. The V end was cut by 0 bases, the J end by 5 bases, with 7 bases between. The CDR3 has 13 residues. CDR3 sequence reads: CASSEARGYGYTF. The CDR3 DNA is TGTGCCAGCAGTGAAGCGCGAGGGTATGGCTACACCTTC.

The chain employs TRBV7-2 and TRBJ2-1, with D possibly TRBD1 on 5 matching bases. The CDR3 runs to 14 residues. CDR1 SGHTA and CDR2 FQGNSA come from the germline V gene. The V end lost 2 bases, the J end lost 7 bases, and 12 bases lay between the germline ends. CDR3 coding DNA: TGTGCCAGCAGCTTAAGGCAGGGTCGGAATGAGCAGTTCTTC. Translation gives CASSLRQGRNEQFF.

The chain joins TRBV24-1 to TRBJ2-3; tentatively, D is TRBD1 (5 bases). CDR3 size: 13 residues. Germline loops: CDR1 KGHDR, CDR2 SFDVKD. Trimming removed 4 bases from V and 6 bases from J, with 10 bases in between. For the CDR3, the DNA is TGTGCCACCAGTGACCCGGCAGGGGATACGCAGTATTTT. Amino acid sequence: CATSDPAGDTQYF.

V and J are TRBV10-3 and TRBJ2-2; TRBD2 aligns across 11 bases. Losses at the gene ends were 0 bases for V and 2 bases for J; bases not matched to a gene: 5. Germline loops: CDR1 ENHRY, CDR2 SYGVKD. The CDR3 contains 18 residues. CDR3: CAISESTLAGVNTGELFF. CDR3 coding DNA: TGTGCCATCAGTGAGTCGACACTAGCGGGAGTTAACACCGGGGAGCTGTTTTTT.